The rows below give T cell receptor beta chains drawn from one sample of a study of T-cell memory formation after mild COVID-19. TCRdb analysed the 5' RACE reads with MiXCR anew, one entry per CDR3 protein. The sample gives around 530,000 distinct CDR3 sequences, about a fifth of which show up once; roughly 8.3% is in the top ten. The sample was PBMCs or a T cell subset sorted from them (not recorded which). The receptor source for this set is an adult woman who had mild COVID-19 (a few samples of this study predate the infection). Cell type and time point are not known. Both conserved end residues are part of each CDR3. A D gene is named only where the DNA matches it firmly. Clone size, where shown, is once, few, many, or a class for clones that have expanded.

D	V	J	size	DNA	CDR3
.	TRBV20-1	TRBJ1-1	.	TGCAGTGCCGGGGACCGCAGTTTACACACTGAAGCTTTCTTT	CSAGDRSLHTEAFF
.	TRBV10-3	TRBJ1-2	few	TGTGCCATCAGATCCGAAGAGTATGGCTACACCTTC	CAIRSEEYGYTF
TRBD1	TRBV10-3	TRBJ2-3	few	TGTGCCATCAGTGAACCGACTAAGACAGGGAGTACGTATTTT	CAISEPTKTGSTYF
.	TRBV7-2	TRBJ2-3	.	TGTGCCAGCAGCTTAGCTAGCCGGGGATGGGCGACAGATACGCAGTATTTT	CASSLASRGWATDTQYF
.	TRBV9	TRBJ2-7	few	TGTGCCAGCAGCGTAGGGCAGGCCCTCACCTACGAGCAGTACTTC	CASSVGQALTYEQYF
TRBD2	TRBV6-6	TRBJ2-1	.	TGTGCCAGCAGTTACTCGCTAGCTAGCGGGACAAGTGAGCAGTTCTTC	CASSYSLASGTSEQFF
.	TRBV6-5	TRBJ1-5	few	TGTGCCAGCAGAGAGGGTGGTAGCAATCAGCCCCAGCATTTT	CASREGGSNQPQHF
TRBD1	TRBV30	TRBJ2-7	many	TGTGCCTGGAGCCCCGGGACAGGGTTCTCGACGGTCGAGCAGTACTTC	CAWSPGTGFSTVEQYF
.	TRBV27	TRBJ1-2	.	TGTGCCAGCAGTTTATTGGGGGGCAACTATGGCTACACCTTC	CASSLLGGNYGYTF
.	TRBV7-6	TRBJ2-3	.	TGTGCCAGCAGCTTAAGAATATACACAGATACGCAGTATTTT	CASSLRIYTDTQYF
.	TRBV5-4	TRBJ2-1	few	TGTGCCAGCAGCTTGGTAGCGCGCAATGAGCAGTTCTTC	CASSLVARNEQFF
TRBD1	TRBV29-1	TRBJ1-1	few	TGCAGCGTTAAAACAGGGGACGGGGGTGAAGCTTTCTTT	CSVKTGDGGEAFF
.	TRBV4-1	TRBJ1-4	.	TGCGCCAGCAGCCAAGGTATCTTATCGCCCTCTTATTCGGCTAATGAAAAACTGTTTTTT	CASSQGILSPSYSANEKLFF
.	TRBV9	TRBJ1-1	few	TGTGCCAGCAGCGTAAAGGAGGGTACTGAAGCTTTCTTT	CASSVKEGTEAFF
TRBD1	TRBV12-5	TRBJ2-3	.	TGTGCCAGCAGGTGGGACAGGTTCACAGATACGCAGTATTTT	CASRWDRFTDTQYF
.	TRBV5-4	TRBJ2-7	.	TGTGCCAGCAGCTTGGCAATAGACGGCCCATACGAGCAGTACTTC	CASSLAIDGPYEQYF
.	TRBV20-1	TRBJ2-7	.	TGCAGTGCTCTGGGATTACTTTCCTACGAGCAGTACTTC	CSALGLLSYEQYF
TRBD2	TRBV7-9	TRBJ2-5	.	TGTGCCAGCAGCTCAGGACTAGCGGGGGGGAGCGGCGAGACCCAGTACTTC	CASSSGLAGGSGETQYF
.	TRBV12-3/TRBV12-4	TRBJ1-1	.	TGTGCCAGCAGTTTGAGTCGGGAAAGCACTGAAGCTTTCTTT	CASSLSRESTEAFF
TRBD1	TRBV5-1	TRBJ1-2	.	TGCGCCAGCAGGATGGGACAGGGGATTGGGAACTATGGCTACACCTTC	CASRMGQGIGNYGYTF
.	TRBV18	TRBJ1-2	.	TGTGCCAGCTCAACCATAGGACAGCCCTCGGACTATGGCTACACCTTC	CASSTIGQPSDYGYTF
TRBD1	TRBV5-1	TRBJ2-7	many	TGCGCCAGCAGCGAACGCAGGGGGCTCTCGTACGAGCAGTACTTC	CASSERRGLSYEQYF
TRBD1	TRBV7-3	TRBJ1-2	.	TGTGCCAGCAGCCCCACCCGGGACAGGGGTTATGGCTACACCTTC	CASSPTRDRGYGYTF